The 4 T cell receptor beta chains in this list originate from one sample, sequenced in a study of cytomegalovirus exposure and HLA in healthy donors. A multiplex PCR was run with 60 Vbeta primers and 13 Jbeta primers. Profiling relied on immunoSEQ multiplex PCR, and the TCRdb table lists in-frame clones only, not all of them. The sample table includes approximately 200,000 clones. The specimen sequenced was PBMCs. The source is a boy younger than 18 in good health and CMV-seronegative.

The chain recombines TRBV7-9 with TRBJ2-2, with a weak D call TRBD2 (5 bases). The ends were cut back, 2 bases at V and 1 base at J, with 14 bases in the middle. Germline CDR1 SEHNR, CDR2 FQNEAQ (reference sequence). This CDR3 is built from 17 residues. CDR3 DNA: TGTGCCAGCAGCTTACACGTGAGCGAGGGGAACACCGGGGAGCTGTTTTTT. Translated: CASSLHVSEGNTGELFF. The full variable domain, completed using reference TRBV7-9 and TRBJ2-2, is DTGVSQNPRHKITKRGQNVTFRCDPISEHNRLYWYRQTLGQGPEFLTYFQNEAQLEKSRLLSDRFSAERPKGSFSTLEIQRTEQGDSAMYLCASSLHVSEGNTGELFFGEGSRLTVL.

This chain links TRBV2 with TRBJ1-2, with 8 bases that match TRBD1. Germline assignment: CDR1 SNHLY and CDR2 FYNNEI. This CDR3 spans 14 amino acids. V trimming: 10 bases; J trimming: 4 bases; junction bases outside the gene matches: 11. The CDR3 spells CATTWTGSSYGYTF. The CDR3 DNA sequence: TGTGCCACTACATGGACAGGGTCGAGCTATGGCTACACCTTC.

The gene calls are TRBV28 and TRBJ2-2, with D unclear. The CDR3 loop spans 13 amino acids. With 2 bases removed from V and 5 bases from J, the gap between germline ends came to 6 bases. Germline V lookup: CDR1 MDHEN, CDR2 SYDVKM. CDR3 sequence: CASSLRRTGELFF. DNA for the CDR3: TGTGCCAGCAGTTTACGCAGGACCGGGGAGCTGTTTTTT.

This chain links TRBV9 with TRBJ2-1; 10 bases are shared with TRBD2. The CDR3 contains 15 residues. J gave up 8 bases and V 3 bases, and 8 bases lay outside the gene matches. Germline CDR1 SGDLS, CDR2 YYNGEE. CDR3 nucleotides: TGTGCCAGCAGCGCCACTAGCGGGGCCTCCTATGAGCAGTTCTTC. It codes for CASSATSGASYEQFF.